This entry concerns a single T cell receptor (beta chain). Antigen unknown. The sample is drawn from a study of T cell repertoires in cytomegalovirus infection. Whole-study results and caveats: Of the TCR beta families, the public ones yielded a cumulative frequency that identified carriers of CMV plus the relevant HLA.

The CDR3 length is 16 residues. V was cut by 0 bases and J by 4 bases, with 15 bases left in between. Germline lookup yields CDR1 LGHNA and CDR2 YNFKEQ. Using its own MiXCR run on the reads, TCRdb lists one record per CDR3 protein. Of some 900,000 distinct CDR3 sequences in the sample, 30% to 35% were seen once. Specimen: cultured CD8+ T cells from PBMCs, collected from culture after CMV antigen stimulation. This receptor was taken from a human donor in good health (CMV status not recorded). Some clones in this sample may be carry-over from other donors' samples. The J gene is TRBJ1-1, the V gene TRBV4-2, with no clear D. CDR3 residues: CASSQEAEGGITEAFF. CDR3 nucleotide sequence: TGTGCCAGCAGCCAAGAGGCAGAGGGCGGGATCACTGAAGCTTTCTTT.